This T cell receptor (beta chain) was recovered during a study of PD-1 blockade in mismatch repair-deficient tumors. Study-level background: All were previously treated, progressing patients with approximately 11 mismatch repair-deficient cancer types.

Findings of the study overall: After pembrolizumab, tumor-resident clones rose rapidly, then generally contracted before radiologic responses.

Note on this clone: Its antigen is unidentified.

The TCR-sequenced patients were a few responders to pembrolizumab. Using immunoSEQ multiplex PCR, the repertoire was profiled, and TCRdb retains in-frame clones only, with some absent. The repertoire holds some 130,000 clones, about nine tenths seen once, with 12% in the top ten. CDR1 SGHVS and CDR2 FNYEAQ come from the germline V gene. Germline trimming cut 5 bases from V and 3 bases from J; bases unmatched to any gene: 8. CDR3 length equals 17 residues. This chain joins TRBV7-6 and TRBJ2-1; 12 bases agree with TRBD2. This receptor was taken from an adult with mismatch repair-deficient cancer. The starting material was peripheral blood, obtained 70 to 73 weeks after starting pembrolizumab. The CDR3 is CASSVGTSGSLYNEQFF. The CDR3 coding sequence is TGTGCCAGCAGCGTCGGGACTAGCGGGTCCCTCTACAATGAGCAGTTCTTC.